The present entry profiles one TCR beta chain with its context. Its antigen remains unknown. CDR1 MNHEY and CDR2 SMNVEV come from the germline V gene (reference sequence). V shed 8 bases and J shed 0 bases, with 19 bases lying between them. The CDR3 length is 16 residues. Some clones are missing from TCRdb's copy, which holds only in-frame ones; the method was immunoSEQ multiplex PCR. The repertoire holds some 900,000 clones, with less than 85% as singletons. The sample belongs to a study of shared clonotypes between healthy human individuals. General observations from the study: The study drew on few donors, limiting represented genetic and exposure-history diversity.

The TCR sequence derives from a man younger than 35 in good health. This sequence joins TRBV27 and TRBJ1-1; TRBD1 might be the D (5 bases). The specimen sequenced was memory CD4+ T cells sorted from blood. As for subset: CD45RA-negative fraction. The CDR3 DNA is TGTGCCAGCGGACCATTTGAGGACATAATGAACACTGAAGCTTTCTTT. Its protein product is CASGPFEDIMNTEAFF.